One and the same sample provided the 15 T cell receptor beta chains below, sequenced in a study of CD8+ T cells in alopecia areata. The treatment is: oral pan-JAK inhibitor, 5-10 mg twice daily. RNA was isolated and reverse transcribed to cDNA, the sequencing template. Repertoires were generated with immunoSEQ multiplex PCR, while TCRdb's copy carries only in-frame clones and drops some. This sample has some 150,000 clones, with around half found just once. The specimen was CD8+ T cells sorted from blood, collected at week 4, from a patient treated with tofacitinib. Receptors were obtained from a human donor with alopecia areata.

The CDR3 is CAWSVSDFYEQYF. CDR3 in DNA: TGTGCCTGGAGTGTCTCAGACTTCTACGAGCAGTACTTC. The rearrangement uses TRBV30 and TRBJ2-7; no definite D call. Germline CDR1 reads GTSNPN; CDR2 reads SVGIG (reference sequence). The CDR3 extends over 13 amino acids. V was shortened by 0 bases and J by 3 bases, with 9 bases between the two germline ends.

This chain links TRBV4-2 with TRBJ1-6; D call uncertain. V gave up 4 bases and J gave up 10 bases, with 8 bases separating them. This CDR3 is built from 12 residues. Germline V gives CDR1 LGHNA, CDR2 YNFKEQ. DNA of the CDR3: TGTGCCAGCAGCCTAGGGTTCTCACCCCTCCACTTT. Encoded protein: CASSLGFSPLHF.

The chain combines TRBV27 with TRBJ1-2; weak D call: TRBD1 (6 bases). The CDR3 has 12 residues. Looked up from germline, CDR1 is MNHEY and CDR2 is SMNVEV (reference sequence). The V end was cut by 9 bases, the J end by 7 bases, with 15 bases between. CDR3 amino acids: CASWAGGGGYTF. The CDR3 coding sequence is TGTGCCAGTTGGGCGGGGGGCGGTGGCTACACCTTC.

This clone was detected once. CDR3 coding DNA: TGTGCCAGCAGCTGCACCTTGACAGGGACCTACGAGCAGTACTTC. Translated, it gives CASSCTLTGTYEQYF. The rearrangement links TRBV5-6 to TRBJ2-7; 7 bases line up with TRBD1. The V gene end was trimmed by 3 bases and the J gene end by 2 bases; junction bases not matched to a gene: 8. The CDR3 length is 15 residues. Germline CDR1 reads SGHDT; CDR2 reads YYEEEE.

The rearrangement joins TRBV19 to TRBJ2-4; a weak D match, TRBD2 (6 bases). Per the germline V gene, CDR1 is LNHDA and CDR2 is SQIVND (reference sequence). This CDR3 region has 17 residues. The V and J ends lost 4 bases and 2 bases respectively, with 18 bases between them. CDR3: CASSNVFGGSPKNIQYF. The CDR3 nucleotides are TGTGCCAGTAGTAATGTGTTCGGGGGTTCCCCCAAAAACATTCAGTACTTC.

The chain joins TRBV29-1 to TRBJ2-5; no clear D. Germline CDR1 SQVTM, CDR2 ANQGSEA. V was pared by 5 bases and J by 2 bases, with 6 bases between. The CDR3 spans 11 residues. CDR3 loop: CSVRKQETQYF. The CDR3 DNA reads TGCAGCGTTCGGAAACAAGAGACCCAGTACTTC.

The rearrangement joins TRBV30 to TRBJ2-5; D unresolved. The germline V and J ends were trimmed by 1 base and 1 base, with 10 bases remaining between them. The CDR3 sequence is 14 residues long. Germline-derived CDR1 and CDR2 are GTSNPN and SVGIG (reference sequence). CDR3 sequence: CAWSALDPQETQYF. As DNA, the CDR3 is TGTGCCTGGAGTGCCCTAGACCCCCAAGAGACCCAGTACTTC.

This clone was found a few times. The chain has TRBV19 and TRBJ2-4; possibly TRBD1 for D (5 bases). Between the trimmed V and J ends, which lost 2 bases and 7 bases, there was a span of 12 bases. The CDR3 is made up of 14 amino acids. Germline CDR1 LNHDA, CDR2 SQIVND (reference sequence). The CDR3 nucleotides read TGTGCCAGTAGTATAATCTCGGACAATAACATTCAGTACTTC. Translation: CASSIISDNNIQYF. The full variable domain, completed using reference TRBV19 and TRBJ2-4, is DGGITQSPKYLFRKEGQNVTLSCEQNLNHDAMYWYRQDPGQGLRLIYYSQIVNDFQKGDIAEGYSVSREKKESFPLTVTSAQKNPTAFYLCASSIISDNNIQYFGAGTRLSVL.

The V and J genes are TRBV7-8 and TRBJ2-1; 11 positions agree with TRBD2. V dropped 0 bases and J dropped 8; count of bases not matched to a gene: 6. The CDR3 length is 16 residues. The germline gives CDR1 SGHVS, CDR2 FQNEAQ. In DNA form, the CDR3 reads TGTGCCAGCAGCTTAGCGCCTAGCGGGGGGAGGGATGAGCAGTTCTTC. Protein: CASSLAPSGGRDEQFF.

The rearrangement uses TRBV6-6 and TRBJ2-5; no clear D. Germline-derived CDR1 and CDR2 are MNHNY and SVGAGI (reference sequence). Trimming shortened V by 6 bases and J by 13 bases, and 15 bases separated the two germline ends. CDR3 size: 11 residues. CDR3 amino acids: CASRKEATGYF. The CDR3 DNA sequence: TGTGCCAGCAGGAAAGAGGCTACTGGGTACTTC.

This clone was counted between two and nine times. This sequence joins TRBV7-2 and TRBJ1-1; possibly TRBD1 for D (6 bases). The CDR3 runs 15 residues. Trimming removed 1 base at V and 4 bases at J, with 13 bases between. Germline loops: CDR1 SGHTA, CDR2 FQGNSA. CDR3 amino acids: CASSLEGGAGTEAFF. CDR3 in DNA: TGTGCCAGCAGCTTAGAGGGGGGCGCGGGCACTGAAGCTTTCTTT.

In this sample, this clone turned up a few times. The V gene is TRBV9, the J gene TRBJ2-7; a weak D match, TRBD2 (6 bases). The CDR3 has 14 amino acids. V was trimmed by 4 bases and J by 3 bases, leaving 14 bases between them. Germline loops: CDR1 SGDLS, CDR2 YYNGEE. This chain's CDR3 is CASSHGDSRYEQYF. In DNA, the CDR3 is TGTGCCAGCAGCCATGGGGACTCCCGCTACGAGCAGTACTTC.

Written as DNA, the CDR3 is TGTGCCAGCAGTGACCTAATGAACACTGAAGCTTTCTTT. As protein: CASSDLMNTEAFF. The V call is TRBV6-4, the J call TRBJ1-1; D is uncertain. This CDR3 is 13 amino acids long. Germline CDR1 and CDR2: MRHNA and SNTAGT. V lost 2 bases and J 0 bases, leaving 4 bases between the germline ends.

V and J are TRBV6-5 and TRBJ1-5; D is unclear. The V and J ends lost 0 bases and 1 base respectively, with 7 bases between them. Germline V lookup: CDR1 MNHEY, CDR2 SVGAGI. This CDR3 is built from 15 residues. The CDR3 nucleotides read TGTGCCAGCAGTTACTCACCCGGGAGCAATCAGCCCCAGCATTTT. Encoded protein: CASSYSPGSNQPQHF.

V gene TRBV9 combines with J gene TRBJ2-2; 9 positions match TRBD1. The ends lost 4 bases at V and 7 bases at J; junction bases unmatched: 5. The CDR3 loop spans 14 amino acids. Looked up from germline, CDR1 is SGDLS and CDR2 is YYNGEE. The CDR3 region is CASSRDRVDGELFF. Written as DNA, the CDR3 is TGTGCCAGCAGCCGGGACAGGGTTGACGGGGAGCTGTTTTTT.